This T cell receptor beta chain was sequenced for a study of Graves' ophthalmopathy and Graves' hyperthyroidism. Study summary: Researchers obtained peripheral blood at initial diagnosis, before any treatment had begun. Study observations and caveats: The authors also found most expanded thyroid clonotypes above 0.001 frequency in blood.

Deletions cut 6 bases from V and 5 bases from J, with 22 bases between. The CDR3 is 16 amino acids. Looked up from germline, CDR1 is MNHEY and CDR2 is SVGEGT. Using RNA transcripts, the TCR beta CDR3 regions were amplified. First-round RT-PCR with HTBI primers preceded a second-round multiplex PCR. TCRdb used MiXCR to reprocess the multiplex PCR reads, holding one entry per CDR3 protein. The profile covers 170,000 or so distinct CDR3 sequences, with around two fifths appearing a single time and around 9.3% taken by the ten largest. Comment on this clonotype: Its antigen is unidentified.

The chain combines TRBV6-2 or TRBV6-3 with TRBJ2-5; D is uncertain. The sequence came from a man aged 25-45 years with Graves' ophthalmopathy. Input material: peripheral blood. For the CDR3, the DNA is TGTGCCAGCAGCACCCCAGTCCAGACTCCGAGGGAGACCCAGTACTTC. Translation: CASSTPVQTPRETQYF.